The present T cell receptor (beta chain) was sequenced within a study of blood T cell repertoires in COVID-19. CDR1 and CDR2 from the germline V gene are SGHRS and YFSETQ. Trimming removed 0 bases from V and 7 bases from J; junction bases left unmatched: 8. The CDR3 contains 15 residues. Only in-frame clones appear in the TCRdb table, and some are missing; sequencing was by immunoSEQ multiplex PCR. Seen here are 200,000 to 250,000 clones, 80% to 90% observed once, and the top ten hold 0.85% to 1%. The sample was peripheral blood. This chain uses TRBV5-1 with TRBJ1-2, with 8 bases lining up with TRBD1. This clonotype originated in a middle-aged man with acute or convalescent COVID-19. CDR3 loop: CASSLAQTGAGGYTF. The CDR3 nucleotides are TGCGCCAGCAGCTTGGCCCAGACAGGGGCAGGTGGCTACACCTTC.